The present entry profiles one TCR beta chain with its context. TCRdb reprocessed the RT-PCR reads with MiXCR, giving one entry per CDR3 protein. The sample yields about 700,000 distinct CDR3 sequences, 14% seen once. The CDR3 is made up of 18 amino acids. Germline CDR1 and CDR2: SEHNR and FQNEAQ (reference sequence). V was pared by 0 bases and J by 8 bases, with 11 bases of the junction left unmatched. Sequenced input: memory CD4+ T cells from blood. This clonotype was obtained from a female donor in good health, serving as a healthy control. V is TRBV7-9 and J is TRBJ1-4; 11 bases are shared with TRBD1. The CDR3 is CASSLAWTGGATLEKLFF. The DNA for the CDR3 is TGTGCCAGCAGCTTAGCGTGGACAGGGGGCGCGACACTAGAAAAACTGTTTTTT.